This record covers a single T cell receptor beta chain. The data originate from a study of blood T cell repertoires in COVID-19. The CDR3 runs to 14 residues. Germline V lookup: CDR1 LGHNA, CDR2 YNFKEQ. J gave up 5 bases and V 4 bases, and 3 bases lay outside the gene matches. Original processing methods: How many nucleated cells were present was estimated from reference gene primer amplification. Data came from immunoSEQ multiplex PCR; TCRdb stores just in-frame clones and leaves some out. V and J calls and clone size are copied from that table; D and trimming were computed from the DNA. The data contain roughly 280,000 clones, 75% to 90% of them singletons.

The sequence derives from a man between 60 and 75 years old who had recovered from COVID-19. Sample: peripheral blood. This chain joins TRBV4-2 and TRBJ2-1; the match to TRBD2 covers 9 bases. CDR3 bases: TGTGCCAGCAGCCTTCCTAGCGGGGACAATGAGCAGTTCTTC. Translating gives CASSLPSGDNEQFF.